This entry concerns a single TCR beta chain. Its target is unknown. A read error may produce the germline difference seen at one junction end. Overall study findings and caveats: The TCR gene usage of tumor memory CD4+ T cells clustered together with blood and lymph node memory CD4+ cells and with lymph node naive CD4+ cells.

Germline V gives CDR1 SGHTA, CDR2 FQGTGA. CDR3 length equals 15 residues. A single record per CDR3 protein comes from TCRdb applying MiXCR to the 5' RACE reads. The sample shows about 62,000 distinct CDR3 sequences, around 30% of them seen only once. Sequencing used tumor-infiltrating naive CD4+ T cells sorted from the breast tumor. Noted subset: naive CD4+ T cells, CD4+CD45RA+CD25-. This receptor was taken from a female donor with breast cancer. The chain employs TRBV7-3 and TRBJ1-3; D is uncertain. The CDR3 region has the DNA TGTGCCAGCAGCCCGGACCCGGGGTCTGGAAACACCATGTATTTT. Its protein product is CASSPDPGSGNTMYF.